The entry below gives a single T cell receptor (beta chain) sequence along with its context. Its antigen remains unknown. The CDR3 runs to 13 residues. Between the trimmed V and J ends, which lost 6 bases and 1 base, there was a span of 12 bases. Germline V CDR1 and CDR2: GTSNPN, SVGIG (reference sequence). This sample was taken from a study of OX40 agonist ivuxolimab in advanced cancers. Study background: People who had prior anti-PD-1, anti-PD-L1 or anti-CTLA-4 therapy could take part, and 35% to 50% had some.

Some clones are missing from TCRdb's copy, which holds only in-frame ones; the method was immunoSEQ multiplex PCR. The data contain 65,000 to 90,000 clones, 65% to 90% of them singletons. Regarding the study as a whole: The investigators did not determine what antigen specificity the expanded peripheral T cells had. Low normalized T-cell clonal expansion was additionally recorded for some nonresponders.

This sequence joins TRBV30 and TRBJ1-1; D gene ambiguous. This material consisted of CD4+ or CD8+ T cells sorted from blood, taken in a trial of the OX40 agonist ivuxolimab. The sequence was collected from an adult with an advanced solid tumor such as melanoma, head and neck, liver or kidney cancer. As DNA, the CDR3 is TGTGCCTGCTCCCGAACTGCGAACACTGAAGCTTTCTTT. Amino acids: CACSRTANTEAFF. The full variable domain, rest sourced from reference TRBV30 and TRBJ1-1, is SQTIHQWPATLVQPVGSPLSLECTVEGTSNPNLYWYRQAAGRGLQLLFYSVGIGQISSEVPQNLSASRPQDRQFILSSKKLLLSDSGFYLCACSRTANTEAFFGQGTRLTVV.